This T cell receptor beta chain emerged from a study of regulatory T cells in long-lasting Graves disease. In its sample, this clonotype was seen a few times. iRepertoire HTBI primers and Arm-PCR of CDR3 regions built TCR beta libraries. TCRdb re-analysed the multiplex PCR reads in MiXCR, keeping a single row per CDR3 protein. Of under 500,000 distinct CDR3 sequences in the sample, more than 20% were seen once. Stated time point: persistent/refractory GD, antithyroid drugs over 5 years with positive TRAb. RNA isolated from PBMCs was used to make the TCR library. V lost 4 bases to trimming and J lost 3 bases, with 24 bases between them. The V gene's germline CDR1 is SEHNR and CDR2 FQNEAQ (reference sequence). The CDR3 has 18 residues.

J is TRBJ2-5 and V is TRBV7-9; tentatively, D is TRBD2 (6 bases). Sequencing used peripheral blood mononuclear cells (PBMCs), obtained when the disease was refractory, from a patient treated with antithyroid drugs. This clonotype was obtained from a female donor with Graves disease. Here the CDR3 reads CASSCRVYLRRVKETQYF. CDR3 bases: TGTGCCAGCAGCTGCCGGGTCTACCTTAGGAGGGTTAAAGAGACCCAGTACTTC. Full variable domain (rest looked up from reference TRBV7-9 and TRBJ2-5): DTGVSQNPRHKITKRGQNVTFRCDPISEHNRLYWYRQTLGQGPEFLTYFQNEAQLEKSRLLSDRFSAERPKGSFSTLEIQRTEQGDSAMYLCASSCRVYLRRVKETQYFGPGTRLLVL.